A single sample gave rise to the 21 T cell receptor beta chains below, sequenced in a study of a mutant IDH1 vaccine in newly diagnosed glioma. Time point here: week 11, during vaccination. In the vaccine, a single dose held 300 ug of the mutant IDH1 20-mer peptide, along with topical imiquimod. The protocol was immunoSEQ multiplex PCR, while the TCRdb copy is restricted to in-frame clones and leaves out a portion. The sample shows about 36,000 clones, 80% of them seen only once. No antigen has been identified for these receptors. This specimen was peripheral blood mononuclear cells (PBMCs), taken from a glioma patient whose treatment included an IDH1 peptide vaccine. The receptors originated from a woman aged 25 to 39 with glioma. Some clones in this sample may be carry-over from other donors' samples.

The V and J genes are TRBV7-2 and TRBJ1-1; 12 bases fit TRBD1. CDR3 length: 16 residues. V shed 2 bases, J shed 5 bases, and the junction held 6 bases outside the gene matches. CDR1 and CDR2 from the germline V gene are SGHTA and FQGNSA. DNA of the CDR3: TGTGCCAGCAGCTTAATTGGGACAGGGGGCACGACTGAAGCTTTCTTT. Protein: CASSLIGTGGTTEAFF.

The chain has TRBV9 and TRBJ2-1; D call uncertain. Looked up from germline, CDR1 is SGDLS and CDR2 is YYNGEE. The V and J ends lost 0 bases and 1 base respectively, with 11 bases between them. This CDR3 contains 16 residues. The CDR3 sequence is CASSVGGGRSYNEQFF. The CDR3 DNA sequence: TGTGCCAGCAGCGTAGGAGGCGGTCGGTCCTACAATGAGCAGTTCTTC.

Points on this clone: The junction does not match germline at one end; this may be a read error. This sequence joins TRBV11-2 and TRBJ1-1, with D uncertain. Germline V lookup: CDR1 SGHAT, CDR2 FQNNGV. The length of the CDR3 is 15 residues. The CDR3 sequence: CASSLEGSIETEAFF. The CDR3 DNA follows: TGTGCCAGCAGCCTAGAAGGCTCAATCGAAACTGAAGCTTTCTTT. Full variable domain (rest looked up from reference TRBV11-2 and TRBJ1-1): EAGVAQSPRYKIIEKRQSVAFWCNPISGHATLYWYQQILGQGPKLLIQFQNNGVVDDSQLPKDRFSAERLKGVDSTLKIQPAKLEDSAVYLCASSLEGSIETEAFFGQGTRLTVV.

This chain links TRBV27 with TRBJ1-4, with D hard to call. Germline CDR1 and CDR2: MNHEY and SMNVEV (reference sequence). V was cut by 2 bases and J by 2 bases, with 12 bases left in between. The CDR3 length is 16 residues. For the CDR3, the DNA is TGTGCCAGCAGTTTACCCCGCCCGAGGACTAATGAAAAACTGTTTTTT. Its translation: CASSLPRPRTNEKLFF.

The rearrangement links TRBV29-1 to TRBJ1-4; 8 bases agree with TRBD1. The CDR3 loop spans 15 amino acids. Losses at the gene ends were 1 base for V and 8 bases for J; bases not matched to a gene: 9. Germline CDR1 is SQVTM and CDR2 is ANQGSEA. CDR3 nucleotide sequence: TGCAGCGTTGAAGGTGGGCAGGGGGCTGAGGAAAAACTGTTTTTT. This sequence encodes CSVEGGQGAEEKLFF.

The chain has TRBV9 and TRBJ2-2; 12 nucleotides agree with TRBD1. The germline CDR1 and CDR2 sequences are SGDLS and YYNGEE. This CDR3 region has 15 residues. The J segment lost 7 bases and the V segment lost 2 bases, leaving 3 bases of the junction unmatched. DNA for the CDR3: TGTGCCAGCAGCGTGGGACAGGGGGCTGGCGGGGAGCTGTTTTTT. Translation: CASSVGQGAGGELFF.

The chain couples TRBV6-6 to TRBJ2-3; unclear D gene. This CDR3 has 13 residues. V lost 0 bases and J lost 6, with 7 bases in between. Germline CDR1 MNHNY, CDR2 SVGAGI (reference sequence). The CDR3, as DNA: TGTGCCAGCAGTTACTCGATGGTGGATACGCAGTATTTT. This translates into CASSYSMVDTQYF.

Details on this clone: At one boundary the junction diverges from the germline segment, which might be a read error. This chain links TRBV4-1 with TRBJ2-3, with 8 bases matching TRBD2. This CDR3 region has 17 residues. CDR1 is MGHRA and CDR2 is YSYEKL in the germline V gene. DNA for the CDR3: TGCGCCAGCAGACAAGGTCCACTAGCGGATGGCACAGATACGCAGTATTTT. Amino acids: CASRQGPLADGTDTQYF.

This sequence joins TRBV7-9 and TRBJ1-1; D gene unclear. Germline V CDR1 and CDR2: SEHNR, FQNEAQ (reference sequence). Trimming left V 4 bases short and J 0 bases short, with 12 bases between. The length of the CDR3 is 15 residues. CDR3 DNA: TGTGCCAGCAGCTCCCCCCTTGGCATGAACACTGAAGCTTTCTTT. Protein sequence: CASSSPLGMNTEAFF.

J is TRBJ1-1 and V is TRBV18; 12 bases agree with TRBD1. J lost 4 bases, V lost 3 bases, and 6 bases had no gene match. The CDR3 runs to 16 residues. Germline assignment: CDR1 KGHSH and CDR2 LQKENI. Here the CDR3 DNA reads TGTGCCAGCTCACCGGGACAGGGGGCGTTGTTCACTGAAGCTTTCTTT. Protein product: CASSPGQGALFTEAFF.

The chain carries TRBV14 and TRBJ2-7; possible D gene TRBD2, 5 bases. V lost 3 bases and J lost 0, with 12 bases in between. The germline gives CDR1 SGHDN, CDR2 FVKESK. This CDR3 is 15 amino acids long. CDR3: CASSQTRTGSYEQYF. Written as DNA, the CDR3 is TGTGCCAGCAGCCAGACACGGACTGGCTCCTACGAGCAGTACTTC.

This clone was picked up a small number of times. V gene TRBV9 combines with J gene TRBJ2-3, with a weak D call TRBD1 (5 bases). Deletions cut 4 bases from V and 0 bases from J, with 9 bases between. CDR1 is SGDLS and CDR2 is YYNGEE in the germline V gene. This CDR3 has 14 residues. CDR3 amino acids: CASSRRQSTDTQYF. The CDR3 DNA reads TGTGCCAGCAGCCGGAGACAGAGCACAGATACGCAGTATTTT.

V gene TRBV5-4 combines with J gene TRBJ2-1; D uncertain. The germline gives CDR1 SGHNT, CDR2 YYREEE (reference sequence). This CDR3 has 14 amino acids. V lost 7 bases, J lost 0 bases, and 11 bases lay in between. CDR3 sequence: CASSLSGSYNEQFF. The CDR3 coding sequence is TGTGCCAGCTCTCTCTCAGGCTCCTACAATGAGCAGTTCTTC.

The chain uses TRBV15 and TRBJ1-4; D gene unclear. Trimming took 1 base from V and 3 from J, leaving 9 bases between them. Germline V gives CDR1 LNHNV, CDR2 YYDKDF (reference sequence). CDR3 length equals 15 residues. CDR3 amino acids: CATSRAGGANEKLFF. In nucleotides, the CDR3 is TGTGCCACCAGCAGAGCCGGCGGAGCTAATGAAAAACTGTTTTTT.

The V gene is TRBV14, the J gene TRBJ2-7, with a tentative D call TRBD1 (5 bases). The germline CDR1 and CDR2 sequences are SGHDN and FVKESK. The length of the CDR3 is 16 residues. V lost 1 base and J 4 bases, leaving 17 bases between the germline ends. In DNA, the CDR3 is TGTGCCAGCAGCCAAGTCGGCCCAGGGCCAGATTACGAGCAGTACTTC. Protein sequence: CASSQVGPGPDYEQYF.

The chain joins TRBV5-8 to TRBJ1-1; no clear D gene. From germline, CDR1 is SGHTS and CDR2 YDEGEE. The V end lost 0 bases, the J end lost 1 base, and 10 bases lay between the germline ends. The CDR3 covers 15 residues. Here the CDR3 DNA reads TGTGCCAGCAGCTTGGGATTCTACCCGAACACTGAAGCTTTCTTT. This translates into CASSLGFYPNTEAFF.

This clone was seen more than once but under ten times. The chain combines TRBV6-1 with TRBJ2-7, with 7 nucleotides matching TRBD1. V lost 6 bases, J lost 3 bases, and 8 bases stayed unmatched. Looked up from germline, CDR1 is MNHNS and CDR2 is SASEGT. There are 14 residues in the CDR3. CDR3: CASRARDRDYEQYF. CDR3 in DNA: TGTGCCAGCAGGGCCCGAGACAGGGACTACGAGCAGTACTTC.

This clone was seen more than once but under ten times. The DNA for the CDR3 is TGTGCCAGCAGTGGGGAGGTTTCGGAGACCCAGTACTTC. Translation gives CASSGEVSETQYF. The chain links TRBV2 to TRBJ2-5; perhaps TRBD2 as D (6 bases). The CDR3 extends over 13 amino acids. Germline V CDR1 and CDR2: SNHLY, FYNNEI. V dropped 4 bases and J dropped 5 bases, with 11 bases sitting between them.

The rearrangement uses TRBV5-4 and TRBJ2-7; TRBD2 matches at 14 bases. The V gene's germline CDR1 is SGHNT and CDR2 YYREEE (reference sequence). J lost 2 bases, V lost 4 bases, and 5 bases had no gene match. The CDR3 covers 16 residues. The CDR3 here is CASSPGTSGRAYEQYF. CDR3 nucleotide sequence: TGTGCCAGCAGCCCAGGGACTAGCGGGAGAGCCTACGAGCAGTACTTC.

The chain uses TRBV19 and TRBJ1-1; D is ambiguous. V lost 3 bases and J 2 bases, leaving 7 bases between the germline ends. The CDR3 sequence is 13 residues long. Germline CDR1 LNHDA, CDR2 SQIVND (reference sequence). CDR3 sequence (DNA): TGTGCCAGTAGTATGAATCATAACACTGAAGCTTTCTTT. This sequence encodes CASSMNHNTEAFF.

This sequence joins TRBV5-1 and TRBJ1-1, with D possibly TRBD1 on 5 matching bases. Germline CDR1 is SGHRS and CDR2 is YFSETQ. Between the trimmed V and J ends, which lost 1 base and 1 base, there was a span of 14 bases. The length of the CDR3 is 16 residues. The CDR3 is CASSLNEGRGNTEAFF. CDR3 nucleotide sequence: TGCGCCAGCAGCTTGAACGAGGGGCGGGGGAACACTGAAGCTTTCTTT.